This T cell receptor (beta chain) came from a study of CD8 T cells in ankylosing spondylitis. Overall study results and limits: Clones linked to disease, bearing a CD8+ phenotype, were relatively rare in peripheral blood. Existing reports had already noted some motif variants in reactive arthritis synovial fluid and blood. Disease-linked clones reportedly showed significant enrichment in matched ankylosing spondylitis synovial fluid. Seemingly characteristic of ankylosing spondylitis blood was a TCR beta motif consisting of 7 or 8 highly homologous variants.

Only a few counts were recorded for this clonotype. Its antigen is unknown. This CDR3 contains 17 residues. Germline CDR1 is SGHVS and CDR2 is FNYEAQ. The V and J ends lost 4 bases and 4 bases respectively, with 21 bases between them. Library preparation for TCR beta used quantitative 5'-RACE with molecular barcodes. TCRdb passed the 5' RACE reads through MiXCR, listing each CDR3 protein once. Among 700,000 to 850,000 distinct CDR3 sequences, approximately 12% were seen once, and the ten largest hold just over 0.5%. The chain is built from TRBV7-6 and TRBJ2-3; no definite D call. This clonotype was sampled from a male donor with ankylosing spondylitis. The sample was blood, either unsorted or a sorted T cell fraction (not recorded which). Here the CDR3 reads CASSSYKGTIFPDTQYF. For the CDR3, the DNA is TGTGCCAGCAGCTCCTATAAGGGTACTATCTTTCCAGATACGCAGTATTTT.